This T cell receptor (beta chain) was found in a study of post-analysis software for immune sequencing data. Study-wide results and caveats: TRBV segments more frequent in patients than in controls numbered roughly 5 and included TRBV5-6, TRBV5-1 and TRBV20-1. Controls had significantly higher normalized Chao1 diversity than multiple sclerosis patients.

Tagging with unique molecular identifiers was a feature of the TCR beta cDNA libraries. MiXCR, run by TCRdb on the PCR reads, gives a single entry per CDR3 protein. The sample includes 800,000 to 950,000 distinct CDR3 sequences, approximately 53% of them seen just once. As to this clonotype: Its antigen is unknown.

The germline V and J ends were trimmed by 1 base and 7 bases, with 17 bases remaining between them. This CDR3 contains 16 residues. The receptor was isolated from a girl aged 10-17 years with multiple sclerosis. V is TRBV12-3 or TRBV12-4 and J is TRBJ2-1; tentatively, D is TRBD2 (6 bases). The sequenced material came from blood. The CDR3 DNA follows: TGTGCCAGCAGTTTAGAGTCCGGGTCTAGCGAGAATGAGCAGTTCTTC. Translating it yields CASSLESGSSENEQFF.